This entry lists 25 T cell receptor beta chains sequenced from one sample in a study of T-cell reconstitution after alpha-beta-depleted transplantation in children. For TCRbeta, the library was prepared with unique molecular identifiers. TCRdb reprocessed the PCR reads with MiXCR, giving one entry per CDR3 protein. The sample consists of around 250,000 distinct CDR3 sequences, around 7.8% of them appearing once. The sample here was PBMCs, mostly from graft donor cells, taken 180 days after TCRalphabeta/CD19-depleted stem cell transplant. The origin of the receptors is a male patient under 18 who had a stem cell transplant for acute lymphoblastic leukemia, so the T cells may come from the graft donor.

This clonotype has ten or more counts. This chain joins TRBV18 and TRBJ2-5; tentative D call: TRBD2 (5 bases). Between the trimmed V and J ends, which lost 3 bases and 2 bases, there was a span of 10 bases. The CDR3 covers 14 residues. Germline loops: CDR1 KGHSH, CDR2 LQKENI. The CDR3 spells CASSPLSGQETQYF. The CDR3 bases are TGTGCCAGCTCACCCCTGAGCGGTCAAGAGACCCAGTACTTC.

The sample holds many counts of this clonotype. In DNA form, the CDR3 reads TGTGCCAGCTTGGGACAGCAAGAGACCCAGTACTTC. Its protein is CASLGQQETQYF. V gene TRBV2 combines with J gene TRBJ2-5; 7 positions match TRBD1. The V segment lost 8 bases and the J segment 2 bases; nucleotides outside the gene matches: 2. Germline V gene data show CDR1 as SNHLY and CDR2 as FYNNEI. The CDR3 has 12 amino acids.

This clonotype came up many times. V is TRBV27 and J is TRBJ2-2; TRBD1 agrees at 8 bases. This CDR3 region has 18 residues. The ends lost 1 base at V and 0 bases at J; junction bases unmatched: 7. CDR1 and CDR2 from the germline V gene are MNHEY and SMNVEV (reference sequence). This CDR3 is CASSLFTGGRSNTGELFF. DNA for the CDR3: TGTGCCAGCAGTTTATTTACAGGGGGTCGTTCGAACACCGGGGAGCTGTTTTTT.

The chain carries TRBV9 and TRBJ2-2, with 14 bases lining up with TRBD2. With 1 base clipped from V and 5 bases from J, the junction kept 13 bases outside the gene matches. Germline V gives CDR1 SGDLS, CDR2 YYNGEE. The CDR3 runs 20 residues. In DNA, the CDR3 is TGTGCCAGCAGCGTACGGACTAGCGGGGGGCCAACCTCGGGGACCGGGGAGCTGTTTTTT. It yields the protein CASSVRTSGGPTSGTGELFF.

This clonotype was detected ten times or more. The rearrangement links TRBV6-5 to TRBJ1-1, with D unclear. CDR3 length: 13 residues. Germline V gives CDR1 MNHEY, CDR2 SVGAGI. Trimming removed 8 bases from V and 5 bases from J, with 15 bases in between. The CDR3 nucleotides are TGTGCCAGCGGCCCGGAAGGCCAGACTGAAGCTTTCTTT. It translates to CASGPEGQTEAFF.

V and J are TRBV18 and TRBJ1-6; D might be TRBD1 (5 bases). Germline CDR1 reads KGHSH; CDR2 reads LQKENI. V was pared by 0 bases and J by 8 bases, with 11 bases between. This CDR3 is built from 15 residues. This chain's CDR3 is CASSPPPGRDSPLHF. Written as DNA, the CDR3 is TGTGCCAGCTCACCACCGCCAGGGAGGGATTCACCCCTCCACTTT.

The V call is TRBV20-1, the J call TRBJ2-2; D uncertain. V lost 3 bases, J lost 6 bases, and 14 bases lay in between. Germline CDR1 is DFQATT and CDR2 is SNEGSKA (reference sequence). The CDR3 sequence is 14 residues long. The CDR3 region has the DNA TGCAGTGCTAGTATGGGGTTTGGCCCCGGGGAGCTGTTTTTT. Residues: CSASMGFGPGELFF.

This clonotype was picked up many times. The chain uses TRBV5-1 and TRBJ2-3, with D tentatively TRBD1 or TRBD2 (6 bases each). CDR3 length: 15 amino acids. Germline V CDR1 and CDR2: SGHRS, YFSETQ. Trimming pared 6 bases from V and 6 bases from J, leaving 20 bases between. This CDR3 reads CASKTPGALSDTQYF. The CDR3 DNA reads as TGCGCCAGCAAAACCCCGGGGGCCCTGTCGGATACGCAGTATTTT.

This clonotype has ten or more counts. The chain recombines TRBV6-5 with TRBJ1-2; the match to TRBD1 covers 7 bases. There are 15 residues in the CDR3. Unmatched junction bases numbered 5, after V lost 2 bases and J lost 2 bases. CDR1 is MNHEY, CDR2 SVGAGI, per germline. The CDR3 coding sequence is TGTGCCAGCAGTTACAGGGACAGTTCCAACTATGGCTACACCTTC. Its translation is CASSYRDSSNYGYTF.

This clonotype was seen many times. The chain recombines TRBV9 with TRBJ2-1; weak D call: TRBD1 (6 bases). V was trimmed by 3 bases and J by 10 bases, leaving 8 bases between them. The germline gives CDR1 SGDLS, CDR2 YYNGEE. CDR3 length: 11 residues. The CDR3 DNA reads TGTGCCAGCAGCGCCGGGACAGAGCAGTTCTTC. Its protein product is CASSAGTEQFF.

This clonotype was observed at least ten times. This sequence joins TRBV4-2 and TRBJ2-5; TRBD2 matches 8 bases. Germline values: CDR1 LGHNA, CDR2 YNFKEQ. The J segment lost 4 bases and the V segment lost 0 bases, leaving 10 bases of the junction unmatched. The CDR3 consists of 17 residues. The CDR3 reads CASSQDRVTSDIETQYF. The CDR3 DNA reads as TGTGCCAGCAGCCAAGATAGGGTGACTAGCGATATAGAGACCCAGTACTTC.

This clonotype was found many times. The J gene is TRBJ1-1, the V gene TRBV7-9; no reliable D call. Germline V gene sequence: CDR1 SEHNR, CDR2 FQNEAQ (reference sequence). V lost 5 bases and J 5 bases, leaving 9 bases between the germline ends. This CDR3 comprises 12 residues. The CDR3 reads CASSPEVTEAFF. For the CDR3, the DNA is TGTGCCAGCAGCCCGGAGGTAACTGAAGCTTTCTTT.

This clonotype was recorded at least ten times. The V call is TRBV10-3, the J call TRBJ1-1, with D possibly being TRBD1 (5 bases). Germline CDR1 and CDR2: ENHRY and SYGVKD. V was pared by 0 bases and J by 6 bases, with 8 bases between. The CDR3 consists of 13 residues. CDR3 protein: CAISESRGSEAFF. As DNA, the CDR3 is TGTGCCATCAGTGAGTCGAGGGGATCTGAAGCTTTCTTT.

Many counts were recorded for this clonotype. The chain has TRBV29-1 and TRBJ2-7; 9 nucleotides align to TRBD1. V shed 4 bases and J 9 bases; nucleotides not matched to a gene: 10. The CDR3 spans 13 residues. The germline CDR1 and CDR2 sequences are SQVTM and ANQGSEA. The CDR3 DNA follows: TGCAGCGTTGTTAGACAGGGGGAGAGAAGGCAGTACTTC. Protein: CSVVRQGERRQYF.

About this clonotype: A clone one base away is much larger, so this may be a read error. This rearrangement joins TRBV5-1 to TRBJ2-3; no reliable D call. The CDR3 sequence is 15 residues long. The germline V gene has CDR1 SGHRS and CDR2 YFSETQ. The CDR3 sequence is CATSLWISGTDTQYF. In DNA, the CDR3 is TGCGCCACCAGCTTGTGGATCAGTGGCACAGATACGCAGTATTTT.

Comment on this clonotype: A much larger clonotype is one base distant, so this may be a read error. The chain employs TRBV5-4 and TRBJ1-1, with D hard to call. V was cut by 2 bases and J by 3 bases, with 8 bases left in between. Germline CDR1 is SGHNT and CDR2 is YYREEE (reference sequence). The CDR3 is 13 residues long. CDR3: CASSFLLDTEAFF. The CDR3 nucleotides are TGTGCCAGCAGCTTCCTTTTAGACACTGAAGCTTTCTTT.

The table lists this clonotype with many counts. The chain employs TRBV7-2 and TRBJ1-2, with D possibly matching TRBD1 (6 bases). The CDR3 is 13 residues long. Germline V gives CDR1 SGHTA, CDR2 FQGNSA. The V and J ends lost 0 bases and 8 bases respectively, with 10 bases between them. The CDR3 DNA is TGTGCCAGCAGCTTAGCGCAGGGGCAAGGCTACACCTTC. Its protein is CASSLAQGQGYTF.

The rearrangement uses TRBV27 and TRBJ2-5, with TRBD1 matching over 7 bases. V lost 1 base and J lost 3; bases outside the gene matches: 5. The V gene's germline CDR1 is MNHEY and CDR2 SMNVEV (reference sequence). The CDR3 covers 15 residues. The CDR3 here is CASSLWTGRKETQYF. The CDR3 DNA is TGTGCCAGCAGTTTATGGACAGGTCGGAAAGAGACCCAGTACTTC.

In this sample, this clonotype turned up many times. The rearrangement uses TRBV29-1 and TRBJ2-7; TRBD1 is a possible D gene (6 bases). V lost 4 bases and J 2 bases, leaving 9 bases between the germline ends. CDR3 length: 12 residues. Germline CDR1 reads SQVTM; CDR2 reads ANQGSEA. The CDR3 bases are TGCAGCGTTGTGGGGGCTGCCTACGAGCAGTACTTC. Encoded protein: CSVVGAAYEQYF.

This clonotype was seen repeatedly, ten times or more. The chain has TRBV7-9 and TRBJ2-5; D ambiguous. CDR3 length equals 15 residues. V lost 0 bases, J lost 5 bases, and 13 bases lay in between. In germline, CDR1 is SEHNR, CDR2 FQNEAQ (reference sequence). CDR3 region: CASSLAQAVGETQYF. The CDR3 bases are TGTGCCAGCAGCTTAGCGCAGGCCGTGGGGGAGACCCAGTACTTC.

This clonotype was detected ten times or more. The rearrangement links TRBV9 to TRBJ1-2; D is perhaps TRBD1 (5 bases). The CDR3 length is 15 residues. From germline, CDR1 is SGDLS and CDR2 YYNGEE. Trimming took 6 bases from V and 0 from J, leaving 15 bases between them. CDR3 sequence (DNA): TGTGCCAGCACCCCAGGGACGGGATCTAACTATGGCTACACCTTC. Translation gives CASTPGTGSNYGYTF.

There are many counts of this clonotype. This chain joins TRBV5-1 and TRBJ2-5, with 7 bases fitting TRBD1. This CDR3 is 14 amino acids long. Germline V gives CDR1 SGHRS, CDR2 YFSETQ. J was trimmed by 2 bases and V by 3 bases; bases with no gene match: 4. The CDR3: CASSSTGVQETQYF. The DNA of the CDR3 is TGCGCCAGCAGCTCTACAGGGGTTCAAGAGACCCAGTACTTC. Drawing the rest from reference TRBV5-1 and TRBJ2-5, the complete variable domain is KAGVTQTPRYLIKTRGQQVTLSCSPISGHRSVSWYQQTPGQGLQFLFEYFSETQRNKGNFPGRFSGRQFSNSRSEMNVSTLELGDSALYLCASSSTGVQETQYFGPGTRLLVL.

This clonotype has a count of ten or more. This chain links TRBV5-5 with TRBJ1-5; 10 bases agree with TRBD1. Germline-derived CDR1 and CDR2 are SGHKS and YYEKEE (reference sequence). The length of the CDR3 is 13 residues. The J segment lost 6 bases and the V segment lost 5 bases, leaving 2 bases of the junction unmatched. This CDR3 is CASSWTGGQPQHF. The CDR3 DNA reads TGTGCCAGCAGTTGGACAGGGGGTCAGCCCCAGCATTTT. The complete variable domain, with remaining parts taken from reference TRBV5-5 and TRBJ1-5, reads DAGVTQSPTHLIKTRGQQVTLRCSPISGHKSVSWYQQVLGQGPQFIFQYYEKEERGRGNFPDRFSARQFPNYSSELNVNALLLGDSALYLCASSWTGGQPQHFGDGTRLSIL.

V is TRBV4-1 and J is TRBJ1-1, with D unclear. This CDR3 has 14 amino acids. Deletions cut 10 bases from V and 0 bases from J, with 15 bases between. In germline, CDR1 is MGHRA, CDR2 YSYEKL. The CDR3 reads CATRNLEVNTEAFF. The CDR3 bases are TGCGCCACCAGGAACTTGGAAGTGAACACTGAAGCTTTCTTT.

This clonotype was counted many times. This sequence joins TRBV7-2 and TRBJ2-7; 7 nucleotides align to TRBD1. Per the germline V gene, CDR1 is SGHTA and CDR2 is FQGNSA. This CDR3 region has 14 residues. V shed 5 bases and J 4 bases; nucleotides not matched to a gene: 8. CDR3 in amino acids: CASSHQTGRYEQYF. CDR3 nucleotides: TGTGCCAGCAGCCACCAGACAGGGCGGTACGAGCAGTACTTC.